The clone carrying this T cell receptor (beta chain) was picked up a small number of times. What it binds is not known. RNA extraction and reverse transcription yielded cDNA as sequencing template. The assay was immunoSEQ multiplex PCR, and TCRdb's table has in-frame clones only and misses some. The sample has about 60,000 clones; around 46% are singletons. This record comes from a study of CD8+ T cells in alopecia areata. For the study at large: Tofacitinib administration persisted for 6 to 18 months, succeeded by 6 months off drug. Points from the study as a whole: It was lesional scalp, especially alopecia totalis/universalis, that showed higher clonality than normal scalp.

Treatment noted: oral pan-JAK inhibitor, 5-10 mg twice daily. Starting from PBMCs, sorting isolated CD4+ and CD8+ T cells. The CDR3 is 14 amino acids. Germline V lookup: CDR1 GTSNPN, CDR2 SVGIG (reference sequence). J was trimmed by 3 bases and V by 0 bases; bases with no gene match: 2. This chain connects TRBV30 to TRBJ2-3, with 8 positions matching TRBD2. The sample consisted of CD8+ T cells sorted from blood, taken between weeks 36 and 40, from a patient treated with tofacitinib. The sequence came from a human donor with alopecia areata. The CDR3 DNA follows: TGTGCCTGGAGTGTAGTAGCGGGAACAGATACGCAGTATTTT. It encodes CAWSVVAGTDTQYF.